Sequencing of this T cell receptor (beta chain) was carried out in a study of T cells in localized non-small cell lung cancer. This clone turned up a few times. Its specificity is unknown. The CDR3 totals 17 residues. Germline V gene data show CDR1 as SGHNT and CDR2 as YENEEA. Losses at the gene ends were 5 bases for V and 3 bases for J; bases not matched to a gene: 8. Sequencing used immunoSEQ multiplex PCR; TCRdb keeps in-frame clones, though not all of them. The sample includes 830 or so clones, about 20% of them seen just once. General study points: In adjacent lung appeared a median around 57 of the top 100 tumor clones. Heterogeneity stays possible, as sequencing covered only one tumor region. Of the tissues analyzed, uninvolved adjacent lung showed maximal T cell clonality, greater than tumor.

Sample: lung tumor tissue, taken before any cancer treatment. This chain joins TRBV11-3 and TRBJ2-3, with TRBD2 matching 13 bases. This clonotype originated in a female donor older than 55 with stage II squamous cell lung carcinoma. CDR3 protein: CASSPGLAGSRTDTQYF. CDR3 bases: TGTGCCAGCAGCCCGGGACTAGCGGGGAGTAGAACAGATACGCAGTATTTT.